The T cell receptor beta chain described here comes from a study of T cells in Graves' hyperthyroidism and ophthalmopathy. Whole-study findings and limits: A model of 13 V-J pairs discriminated ophthalmopathy from stable hyperthyroidism.

Patients aged 18 to 65 had newly diagnosed hyperthyroidism that had lasted under 2 months. Orbital computed tomography and thyroid ultrasound, together with serum TRAb and thyroxine and clinical symptoms, were used for diagnoses. What was amplified from RNA transcripts were TCR beta CDR3 regions. The HTBI primer set was used in a first-round RT-PCR of the TCR CDR3. One entry per CDR3 protein, called by TCRdb with MiXCR from the multiplex PCR reads. The sample records a few hundred thousand distinct CDR3 sequences, 20% to 25% being singletons. The V segment lost 4 bases and the J segment 3 bases; nucleotides outside the gene matches: 1. Per the germline V gene, CDR1 is SQVTM and CDR2 is ANQGSEA. There are 12 residues in the CDR3. This clonotype was seen a handful of times. Its specificity is unknown.

The TCR comes from a man aged 50 to 60 with Graves' hyperthyroidism. The chain carries TRBV29-1 and TRBJ2-5, with 8 positions matching TRBD2. Source material: blood. The CDR3 nucleotides are TGCAGCGTTGGGGGACTAGAAGAGACCCAGTACTTC. It translates to CSVGGLEETQYF. The entire variable domain, with the rest obtained from reference TRBV29-1 and TRBJ2-5, is as follows: SAVISQKPSRDICQRGTSLTIQCQVDSQVTMMFWYRQQPGQSLTLIATANQGSEATYESGFVIDKFPISRPNLTFSTLTVSNMSPEDSSIYLCSVGGLEETQYFGPGTRLLVL.